This record covers a single T cell receptor (beta chain). Its target is unknown. This sample was taken from a study of cytomegalovirus exposure and HLA in healthy donors. Study results and caveats: Reports indicate that TCR beta sequences accurately predicted the HLA-A and HLA-B alleles of most subjects. Trimming of TCR beta V- and J-genes showed a link, identified in a later analysis, to a missense DCLRE1C variant.

The PCR used 60 Vbeta and 13 Jbeta primers. Clones were sequenced by immunoSEQ multiplex PCR, and TCRdb holds only the in-frame ones, with some missing. The sample has under 65,000 clones; the top ten hold about 12%. Material: PBMCs. The clonotype comes from a woman in her twenties or thirties in good health and CMV-seropositive.

CDR3 nucleotide sequence: TGCAGCGGACAGGAAAACTATGGCTACACCTTC. It codes for CSGQENYGYTF. The chain carries TRBV29-1 and TRBJ1-2; weak D call: TRBD1 (6 bases). V was pared by 7 bases and J by 2 bases, with 8 bases between. The CDR3 contains 11 residues. Germline-derived CDR1 and CDR2 are SQVTM and ANQGSEA.